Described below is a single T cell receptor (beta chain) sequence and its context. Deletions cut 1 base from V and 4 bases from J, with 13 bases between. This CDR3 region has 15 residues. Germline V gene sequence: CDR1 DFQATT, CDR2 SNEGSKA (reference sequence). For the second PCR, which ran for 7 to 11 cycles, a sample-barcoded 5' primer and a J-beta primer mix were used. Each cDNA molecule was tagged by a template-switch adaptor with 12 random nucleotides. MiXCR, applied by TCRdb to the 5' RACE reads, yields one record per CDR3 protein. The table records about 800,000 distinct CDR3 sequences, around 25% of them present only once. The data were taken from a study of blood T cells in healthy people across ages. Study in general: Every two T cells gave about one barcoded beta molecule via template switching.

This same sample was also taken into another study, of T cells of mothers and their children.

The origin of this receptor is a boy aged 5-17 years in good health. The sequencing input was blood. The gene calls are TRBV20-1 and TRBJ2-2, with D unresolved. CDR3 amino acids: CSARVATSGTGELFF. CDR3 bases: TGCAGTGCTAGAGTTGCAACCTCGGGCACCGGGGAGCTGTTTTTT.